This TCR beta chain was recovered during a study of cytomegalovirus exposure and HLA in healthy donors (dated by TCRdb to 2016 to 2017). Regarding the research as a whole: According to an earlier analysis of 587 of the donors, some 170 million T cells yielded 117 million unique TCR beta sequences and less than 300 Gb of sequence data. A later analysis re-examined previously published TCR beta repertoires from 600 to 700 donors and added high-resolution HLA genotyping to investigate patterns of TCR occurrence. An early release that covered 500 to 800 HLA-typed donors contained about 300 gigabases of sequencing data and around 85 million unique TCR sequences. Rather than using new phenotypic data, the later analysis identified candidate immune exposures from TCR beta sequences and from how often those sequences occurred across donors. Of the 300 to 500 genotyped donors, 65% to 90% were placed in the genetic ancestry cluster associated with self-reported Caucasian donors. In a later genetic analysis, genome-wide SNP genotypes for about three fifths of the roughly 670 donors were used, and that subset was treated as a discovery cohort. To predict cytomegalovirus infection status, the study combined high-throughput TCR immunosequencing, statistical association of individual TCRs with disease status, and machine learning. Donor age, sex, ethnicity and CMV serostatus were collected together with the repertoire data. The study was designed to test whether signatures of past pathogen exposure could be identified by cataloging public T cell receptors. Typing coverage varied by locus: roughly 629-630 donors for A, B, C, DRB1 and DQB1; roughly 520 for DQA1; over 600 for DPA1; roughly 450 for DPB1. To decide whether each TCR beta V gene segment behaved as functional or pseudogenic, an earlier analysis of approximately 620 of the donors relied on high-throughput TCR beta sequencing. Among around 400 genotyped donors of the cohort, an average of around 250,000 unique TCR beta nucleotide sequences was sequenced per donor, of which approximately 18% were non-productive. The study used immunosequencing to profile the T cell repertoires of several hundred subjects and linked those repertoires to cytomegalovirus serostatus. Because of strong linkage in the cohort, five DR-DQ haplotypes were treated as single units for association and clustering. A separate validation cohort of some 130 different subjects was used in addition to the roughly 640-subject first cohort. All discovery cohort repertoires had been generated on a single sequencing platform. Both class I and class II loci were covered by HLA typing, at four-digit resolution.

Broad study findings and their caveats: Correlated functional status among segregating V segments might reflect linkage disequilibrium, but an unknown experimental factor could not be ruled out. In a later analysis, HLA-associated TCR beta chains were found to be more clonally expanded and to have lower generation probabilities than equally common non-associated chains. Several of the top co-occurrence clusters appeared to be linked to parvovirus B19, influenza, CMV and Epstein-Barr virus, according to a later analysis. A cluster of highly shared sequence variants was judged likely to be a technical artifact of the sequencing pipeline. The authors suggested that the approach could potentially be generalized to other disease states and immunological phenotypes. The classifier was reported to diagnose cytomegalovirus status with high specificity and sensitivity in both the original and validation cohorts. The earlier analysis of about 600 of the donors excluded seventeen rarely observed V segments, including chromosome 9 orphons, because counts were too low. A later genetic analysis associated a missense DCLRE1C variant with V-gene and J-gene trimming of TCR beta chains, and an independent cohort replicated the association. Presence/absence analyses assumed roughly uniform sequencing depth across donors, an assumption that may not hold. A further reported finding was that TCR beta sequences accurately predicted the HLA-A and HLA-B alleles for most subjects in the first cohort. The only immune exposure information available for the cohort was CMV serostatus. Because the 87-base-pair reads could not distinguish some IMGT-functional V segments, including TRBV6-2 and TRBV6-3, those segments were excluded. Most TCR sequences were seen in very few donors, while some public TCRs were found in many individuals. In an earlier analysis of some 540 of the donors, most TCR beta V segments appeared in productive rearrangements about 87% or about 30% of the time, broadly matching IMGT annotations. A later analysis found that TCR association rates varied across HLA loci, with DRB1 alleles showing the most associated TCRs and HLA-C alleles the fewest. According to a later genetic analysis, donors in an Asian-associated ancestry cluster had fewer N-insertions in productive TCRs than the roughly 700-donor mean. In vitro tests confirmed that a few of the cytomegalovirus-associated TCR beta chains recognize cytomegalovirus antigens. Assigning TCR associations to individual alleles was difficult when HLA alleles, especially DR and DQ, strongly co-occurred. Most CMV-associated TCR beta chains appeared to be HLA-restricted in a later analysis, and the HLA associations seemed to be driven largely by CMV exposure. Because some donors lacked HLA typing at each locus, the association tests relied only on the typed subset. In this cohort, only TCR beta chains were sequenced, and detectable features were limited by the absence of alpha or paired-chain data. Specific HLA alleles were associated with about 17,000 TCR beta sequences at a false discovery rate of 0.05 in a later analysis. The study listed around 160 TCR beta chains as associated with cytomegalovirus.

The cohort consisted of some 730 healthy bone marrow donors. At the time of sampling, all cohort members were nominally healthy, though unrecorded immune exposures were likely present. The donor tested CMV seropositive and was one of the 289 seropositive cohort members. A peripheral blood sample was provided by each donor, and peripheral blood mononuclear cells were used for TCR beta sequencing. The Qiagen DNeasy Blood Extraction Kit was used to extract genomic DNA from the blood cell samples. This clone was detected once. Its antigen is currently not known. No much larger clonotype is one base removed from it; base qualities were not supplied. Library preparation used the immunoSEQ multiplex PCR assay. The multiplex PCR relied on a mix of 60 forward primers for TCR Vbeta segments and 13 reverse primers for TCR Jbeta segments. The CDR3 region of rearranged TCR beta genes was amplified from genomic DNA by a multiplex PCR assay. The Illumina HiSeq System was used to sequence the amplified TCR beta libraries as 87-base-pair reads. For the original study's pipeline: A later analysis tallied tens of millions of unique TCR beta chains across the 640 or so repertoires, and around 12 million of those chains were shared by two or more donors. To remove PCR and sequencing errors, raw reads were error-corrected and collapsed into unique sequences using a nearest-neighbor algorithm that merged closely related sequences. CDR3 sequences were aligned to IMGT reference sequences to assign V, D and J gene segments. For a sequence to be retained, a match of at least six nucleotides to both a V gene segment and a J gene segment was required. A rearrangement was called productive if the CDR3 had no stop codons and remained in frame with V and J, and every other rearrangement was called non-productive. Following IMGT convention, CDR3 was defined as the stretch from the second conserved V-encoded cysteine to the conserved J-encoded phenylalanine. Sequences without an unambiguous match to a single V gene segment were excluded from the earlier analysis of approximately 600 of the donors. In an earlier analysis of 587 of the donors, V segments were called functional above 56.7% productive rearrangements and were called segregating when the between-donor standard deviation exceeded 5%. A statistical classification framework was developed to diagnose cytomegalovirus status using the catalog of TCR beta chain sequences. A later analysis assigned V and J genes by comparing TCR nucleotide sequences with IMGT/GENE-DB human TR gene sequences. In a later analysis, CDR3 sequences and most-parsimonious VDJ recombination scenarios were assigned using the TCRdist pipeline. In a later analysis, every TCR beta chain was defined by the combination of its CDR3 amino acid sequence and its V-gene family, and reads without a unique V-gene family were dropped. As a way to deal with suspected cross-contamination and a sequencing artifact, a later analysis dropped over 550 nucleotide sequences that were highly shared and had low generation probability. In a later analysis, a clonal expansion index was calculated for each public chain from normalized within-repertoire ranks of inferred template counts. In a later analysis, generation probabilities were computed with a VDJ recombination model fitted to out-of-frame rearrangements, and the resulting probabilities were checked against IGoR. In a later analysis, TCR-TCR, TCR-HLA and TCR-CMV co-occurrence was scored with hypergeometric tests, and a repertoire-size bias correction was applied to TCR pairs. False discovery rates were estimated in a later analysis by permuting HLA or CMV assignments 20 times. In a later analysis, co-occurring TCRs were grouped using DBSCAN, and TCRdist sequence similarity was added for clustering within HLA-allele-positive subsets. For co-occurrence clustering, repertoires with fewer than 30,000 or more than 120,000 public chains were excluded, along with five repertoires with anomalous nucleotide sharing. Imported from immuneACCESS, the table was reduced by TCRdb to in-frame sequences with V and J called. These copies leave out some clones; in studies compared against another copy, an unresolved V gene accounts for under half, and the cause of the remainder is not known. That table supplies the V and J calls and clone size; D and trimming were determined from the DNA. A total of 150,000 to 200,000 clones appear in this sample, around three quarters of them only once. Of the sample, about 1.9% is held by the ten largest clones.

The CDR3 runs 13 residues from the cysteine to the phenylalanine. The entry retains the CDR3 DNA only, 39 bases that are in frame from base 1. The germline V gene yields SQVTM for CDR1 and ANQGSEA for CDR2. Ends trimmed: V by 3 bases, J by 8 bases; bases unmatched to a gene: 9. The source is a woman aged 25-40 years in good health and CMV-seropositive. The sequence is built from TRBV29-1 and TRBJ1-2; TRBD1 aligns with 7 central bases. Source material: PBMCs. The DNA sequence is as follows: TGCAGCGTTGAGCCTATCCCAGGGGGAGGCTACACCTTC. Translated, this gives CSVEPIPGGGYTF.